Following are 32 T cell receptor beta chains from one sample sequenced in a study of blood T cell repertoires in COVID-19. The repertoire was sequenced with immunoSEQ multiplex PCR; TCRdb's copy has only in-frame clones and lacks some. Of 250,000 to 300,000 clones in the sample, roughly 80% were seen once. Sequencing was carried out using peripheral blood. These receptor sequences come from a man aged 55-75 years with acute or convalescent COVID-19.

This clone turned up a few times. V gene TRBV5-1 combines with J gene TRBJ2-3; D might be TRBD1 (6 bases). Between the trimmed V and J ends, which lost 3 bases and 0 bases, there was a span of 11 bases. Germline values: CDR1 SGHRS, CDR2 YFSETQ. The CDR3 consists of 15 residues. The DNA of the CDR3 is TGCGCCAGCAGCTACGGACAGCCGAGCACAGATACGCAGTATTTT. Its protein product is CASSYGQPSTDTQYF.

The V and J genes are TRBV18 and TRBJ2-7; TRBD2 is a possible D gene (5 bases). The CDR3 is made up of 13 amino acids. V was shortened by 3 bases and J by 6 bases, with 12 bases between the two germline ends. CDR1 and CDR2 from the germline V gene are KGHSH and LQKENI. The CDR3 DNA reads TGTGCCAGCTCACCCGGACTGGTCTCCGAGCAGTACTTC. It encodes CASSPGLVSEQYF. Complete variable domain (other parts from reference TRBV18 and TRBJ2-7): NAGVMQNPRHLVRRRGQEARLRCSPMKGHSHVYWYRQLPEEGLKFMVYLQKENIIDESGMPKERFSAEFPKEGPSILRIQQVVRGDSAAYFCASSPGLVSEQYFGPGTRLTVT.

This clone showed up just once. The rearrangement links TRBV2 to TRBJ2-5; D is perhaps TRBD2 (7 bases). Trimming pared 4 bases from V and 4 bases from J, leaving 10 bases between. The length of the CDR3 is 13 residues. The germline gives CDR1 SNHLY, CDR2 FYNNEI. Here the CDR3 reads CASSVGGLETQYF. In DNA, the CDR3 is TGTGCCAGCAGTGTGGGGGGGCTAGAGACCCAGTACTTC.

This sequence joins TRBV5-6 and TRBJ1-4, with D unresolved. Germline-derived CDR1 and CDR2 are SGHDT and YYEEEE. The CDR3 covers 13 residues. Trimming took 7 bases from V and 6 from J, leaving 13 bases between them. CDR3 protein: CASRRRIDEKLFF. The CDR3 nucleotides read TGTGCCAGCCGACGGAGGATAGATGAAAAACTGTTTTTT.

V gene TRBV18 combines with J gene TRBJ2-1; TRBD2 aligns across 8 bases. CDR1 and CDR2 from the germline V gene are KGHSH and LQKENI. CDR3 length: 17 amino acids. After removal of 2 bases from V and 9 bases from J, the junction contained 15 bases not matched to a gene. The CDR3 protein is CASSPDNSGLGLGEQFF. Here the CDR3 DNA reads TGTGCCAGCTCACCAGATAATTCGGGACTAGGATTGGGTGAGCAGTTCTTC.

The V and J genes are TRBV7-2 and TRBJ1-5, with TRBD1 matching 8 bases. The CDR3 extends over 13 amino acids. V shed 4 bases, J shed 6 bases, and the junction held 2 bases outside the gene matches. Germline V gene sequence: CDR1 SGHTA, CDR2 FQGNSA. For the CDR3, the DNA is TGTGCCAGCAGCTCCCAGGGGGCTCAGCCCCAGCATTTT. Protein: CASSSQGAQPQHF.

The chain uses TRBV11-2 and TRBJ1-2; D possibly corresponds to TRBD1 (5 bases). Trimming stripped 5 bases from V and 8 bases from J, with 21 bases between. The CDR3 has 15 amino acids. Per the germline V gene, CDR1 is SGHAT and CDR2 is FQNNGV. CDR3 sequence: CASSLFPGGIGGYTF. CDR3 DNA: TGTGCCAGCAGCCTTTTCCCCGGGGGTATCGGCGGCTACACCTTC.

In this sample, this clone turned up a few times. V gene TRBV5-1 combines with J gene TRBJ1-4, with 8 bases that match TRBD1. The germline CDR1 and CDR2 sequences are SGHRS and YFSETQ. Trimming took 0 bases from V and 6 from J; bases not matched to a gene: 7. CDR3 length: 16 amino acids. CDR3 nucleotide sequence: TGCGCCAGCAGCTTGGGTCAGGGGGCGCGTTATGAAAAACTGTTTTTT. It encodes CASSLGQGARYEKLFF.

To note about this clone: Within the sample, other DNA sequences also encode this same CDR3. The chain joins TRBV6-5 to TRBJ2-7; 11 bases fit TRBD1. J gave up 4 bases and V 4 bases, and 3 bases lay outside the gene matches. CDR1 is MNHEY, CDR2 SVGAGI, per germline. The CDR3 extends over 14 amino acids. CDR3 coding DNA: TGTGCCAGCAGTTCAGGACAGGGGGCGTACGAGCAGTACTTC. As protein: CASSSGQGAYEQYF.

CDR3 residues: CASTQTRGGKTQYF. DNA of the CDR3: TGTGCCAGCACCCAGACTAGGGGCGGAAAGACCCAGTACTTC. The rearrangement joins TRBV2 to TRBJ2-5, with a possible D match to TRBD2 (6 bases). V shed 7 bases and J shed 6 bases, with 18 bases lying between them. The CDR3 consists of 14 residues. The V gene's germline CDR1 is SNHLY and CDR2 FYNNEI.

The V and J genes are TRBV6-2 or TRBV6-3 and TRBJ2-2, with D possibly matching TRBD1 (5 bases). V was clipped by 4 bases and J by 7 bases, with 13 bases between them. This CDR3 region has 14 residues. CDR1 and CDR2 (germline): MNHEY, SVGEGT. The CDR3 region is CASSWPLGRGELFF. Here the CDR3 DNA reads TGTGCCAGCAGTTGGCCCTTGGGGCGCGGGGAGCTGTTTTTT.

The chain combines TRBV5-1 with TRBJ2-1, with 8 positions matching TRBD1. Trimming at V came to 1 base and at J to 1 base, leaving 4 bases not matched to a gene. Germline lookup yields CDR1 SGHRS and CDR2 YFSETQ. This CDR3 has 16 amino acids. CDR3 coding DNA: TGCGCCAGCAGCTTGCAGGGGGCGGTTTCCTACAATGAGCAGTTCTTC. It encodes CASSLQGAVSYNEQFF.

This rearrangement joins TRBV7-9 to TRBJ1-5, with a tentative D call TRBD1 (5 bases). CDR1 SEHNR and CDR2 FQNEAQ come from the germline V gene (reference sequence). The V gene lost 5 bases and the J gene lost 7 bases, with 12 bases spanning the gap. The CDR3 runs 13 residues. DNA of the CDR3: TGTGCCAGCAGCCCTGGGGGAGGGCAGCCCCAGCATTTT. Amino acid sequence: CASSPGGGQPQHF. Full variable domain (missing parts from reference TRBV7-9 and TRBJ1-5): DTGVSQNPRHKITKRGQNVTFRCDPISEHNRLYWYRQTLGQGPEFLTYFQNEAQLEKSRLLSDRFSAERPKGSFSTLEIQRTEQGDSAMYLCASSPGGGQPQHFGDGTRLSIL.

V usage is TRBV4-2 and J usage is TRBJ2-7; D remains ambiguous. Per germline, CDR1 LGHNA and CDR2 YNFKEQ. V lost 0 bases to trimming and J lost 6 bases, with 6 bases between them. The CDR3 contains 12 residues. CDR3 in amino acids: CASSQELAEQYF. The DNA for the CDR3 is TGTGCCAGCAGCCAAGAGCTGGCCGAGCAGTACTTC.

The gene calls are TRBV6-5 and TRBJ2-7, with 9 positions matching TRBD1. The germline gives CDR1 MNHEY, CDR2 SVGAGI. V lost 2 bases, J lost 3 bases, and 8 bases stayed unmatched. This CDR3 is 16 amino acids long. DNA for the CDR3: TGTGCCAGCAGTTACGGTTGGACAGGGGAACTCTACGAGCAGTACTTC. It encodes CASSYGWTGELYEQYF.

The rearrangement joins TRBV5-5 to TRBJ2-5; D gene uncertain. Germline CDR1 reads SGHKS; CDR2 reads YYEKEE (reference sequence). The V end was cut by 0 bases, the J end by 5 bases, with 11 bases between. This CDR3 is 14 amino acids long. The CDR3 sequence: CASSLVYRVETQYF. Written as DNA, the CDR3 is TGTGCCAGCAGCTTGGTTTACCGCGTGGAGACCCAGTACTTC.

The chain links TRBV27 to TRBJ2-1; D gene ambiguous. Trimming stripped 7 bases from V and 0 bases from J, with 10 bases between. This CDR3 region has 14 residues. Germline assignment: CDR1 MNHEY and CDR2 SMNVEV (reference sequence). The chain's CDR3 is CASTKTLSYNEQFF. The CDR3 DNA is TGTGCCAGCACTAAGACACTCTCCTACAATGAGCAGTTCTTC.

The V gene is TRBV7-6, the J gene TRBJ2-5, with 7 bases aligning to TRBD1. The CDR3 runs to 15 residues. V lost 5 bases, J lost 2 bases, and 8 bases stayed unmatched. Germline V gives CDR1 SGHVS, CDR2 FNYEAQ. CDR3 residues: CASSRGPGQQETQYF. The CDR3 coding sequence is TGTGCCAGCAGCCGTGGACCGGGACAGCAAGAGACCCAGTACTTC.

The chain is built from TRBV27 and TRBJ2-7, with no clear D. Germline-derived CDR1 and CDR2 are MNHEY and SMNVEV (reference sequence). The ends were cut back, 2 bases at V and 3 bases at J, with 8 bases in the middle. The CDR3 runs 13 residues. The CDR3, as DNA: TGTGCCAGCAGTTTAGCAAACATCTACGAGCAGTACTTC. This sequence encodes CASSLANIYEQYF.

This clone has only a few counts. V and J are TRBV15 and TRBJ1-4; D ambiguous. The ends were cut back, 0 bases at V and 0 bases at J, with 8 bases in the middle. The CDR3 has 16 residues. Germline lookup yields CDR1 LNHNV and CDR2 YYDKDF (reference sequence). CDR3 sequence (DNA): TGTGCCACCAGCAGAGATGGAGGTGCAACTAATGAAAAACTGTTTTTT. This translates into CATSRDGGATNEKLFF.

The chain recombines TRBV18 with TRBJ2-7; 8 bases map to TRBD1. The CDR3 consists of 14 residues. Germline trimming cut 6 bases from V and 0 bases from J; bases unmatched to any gene: 4. Germline V lookup: CDR1 KGHSH, CDR2 LQKENI. This chain's CDR3 is CASSRTGGSYEQYF. For the CDR3, the DNA is TGTGCCAGCTCCCGAACAGGGGGCTCCTACGAGCAGTACTTC. Using reference TRBV18 and TRBJ2-7 for the parts outside the CDR3, the full variable domain is NAGVMQNPRHLVRRRGQEARLRCSPMKGHSHVYWYRQLPEEGLKFMVYLQKENIIDESGMPKERFSAEFPKEGPSILRIQQVVRGDSAAYFCASSRTGGSYEQYFGPGTRLTVT.

The V and J genes are TRBV5-1 and TRBJ1-4; 11 bases map to TRBD1. V trimming: 4 bases; J trimming: 3 bases; junction bases outside the gene matches: 5. The germline V gene has CDR1 SGHRS and CDR2 YFSETQ. The CDR3 loop spans 16 amino acids. The CDR3 sequence is CASSGGQGAANEKLFF. The DNA for the CDR3 is TGCGCCAGCAGCGGCGGACAGGGGGCCGCTAATGAAAAACTGTTTTTT.

V is TRBV30 and J is TRBJ2-4; TRBD2 matches at 8 bases. Losses at the gene ends were 1 base for V and 9 bases for J; bases not matched to a gene: 11. The CDR3 has 15 residues. CDR1 is GTSNPN, CDR2 SVGIG, per germline (reference sequence). Here the CDR3 DNA reads TGTGCCTGGAGTGGGCCAGCGGGGGCCCGGGGCATTCAGTACTTC. Its protein is CAWSGPAGARGIQYF.

The chain links TRBV28 to TRBJ1-1, with a tentative D call TRBD1 (5 bases). This CDR3 region has 16 residues. Germline loops: CDR1 MDHEN, CDR2 SYDVKM. V lost 3 bases to trimming and J lost 0 bases, with 14 bases between them. The CDR3 spells CASSLDGTQLNTEAFF. CDR3 bases: TGTGCCAGCAGTTTGGATGGGACTCAATTGAACACTGAAGCTTTCTTT.

This clone was found once. The chain couples TRBV5-6 to TRBJ2-1; D uncertain. Trimming left V 3 bases short and J 9 bases short, with 13 bases between. The CDR3 runs 13 residues. Germline lookup yields CDR1 SGHDT and CDR2 YYEEEE. The CDR3 protein is CASSSCPSCEQFF. The CDR3 DNA follows: TGTGCCAGCAGCTCATGCCCTAGTTGTGAGCAGTTCTTC. Together with reference TRBV5-6 and TRBJ2-1, the CDR3 gives the full variable domain: DAGVTQSPTHLIKTRGQQVTLRCSPKSGHDTVSWYQQALGQGPQFIFQYYEEEERQRGNFPDRFSGHQFPNYSSELNVNALLLGDSALYLCASSSCPSCEQFFGPGTRLTVL.

The V gene is TRBV15, the J gene TRBJ1-4; D perhaps matches TRBD1 (5 bases). CDR3 length equals 14 residues. With 8 bases removed from V and 7 bases from J, the gap between germline ends came to 17 bases. The germline CDR1 and CDR2 sequences are LNHNV and YYDKDF (reference sequence). The CDR3 spells CATRGGGIAEKLFF. In DNA, the CDR3 is TGTGCCACCCGAGGTGGGGGGATAGCTGAAAAACTGTTTTTT.

The chain joins TRBV11-2 to TRBJ2-1; TRBD2 matches 8 bases. J lost 12 bases, V lost 1 base, and 8 bases had no gene match. The CDR3 has 14 amino acids. CDR1 and CDR2 from the germline V gene are SGHAT and FQNNGV. The CDR3 reads CASSLAQSGRAQFF. In DNA, the CDR3 is TGTGCCAGCAGCTTAGCACAGAGCGGGAGAGCGCAGTTCTTC. Full variable domain (outside the CDR3, taken from reference TRBV11-2 and TRBJ2-1): EAGVAQSPRYKIIEKRQSVAFWCNPISGHATLYWYQQILGQGPKLLIQFQNNGVVDDSQLPKDRFSAERLKGVDSTLKIQPAKLEDSAVYLCASSLAQSGRAQFFGPGTRLTVL.

Written as DNA, the CDR3 is TGCAGCGTAGGGGTTTCCTACGAGCAGTACTTC. This codes for CSVGVSYEQYF. The V call is TRBV29-1, the J call TRBJ2-7, with D perhaps matching TRBD1 (5 bases). Germline V gene lookup returns CDR1 SQVTM and CDR2 ANQGSEA. The CDR3 totals 11 residues. V lost 6 bases and J 1 base, leaving 7 bases between the germline ends.

The V call is TRBV21-1, the J call TRBJ2-3; the DNA was not compared with TRBD1, the D call given in the table. TRBV21-1 is annotated as a pseudogene. CDR3 length: 17 residues. The DNA of the CDR3 is TGTGCCAGCAGCCCGTTACAGGGGAAGTCTAGCACAGATACGCAGTATTTT. It codes for CASSPLQGKSSTDTQYF.

This rearrangement joins TRBV24-1 to TRBJ2-5; D possibly corresponds to TRBD1 (7 bases). Trimming left V 1 base short and J 5 bases short, with 13 bases between. This CDR3 has 15 amino acids. CDR1 and CDR2 (germline): KGHDR, SFDVKD. CDR3 nucleotides: TGTGCCACCAGTGATTTAATACAGGGGAGGGAGACCCAGTACTTC. Protein product: CATSDLIQGRETQYF.

This chain joins TRBV3-1 (or the pseudogene TRBV3-2) and TRBJ2-3; 15 bases map to TRBD2. The CDR3 is made up of 15 amino acids. The V gene's germline CDR1 is LGHDT and CDR2 YNNKEL (reference sequence). After removal of 4 bases from V and 11 bases from J, the junction contained 7 bases not matched to a gene. The CDR3: CASSLGTSGRWGQYF. The CDR3 coding sequence is TGTGCCAGCAGCCTCGGGACTAGCGGGAGGTGGGGGCAGTATTTT.

The chain carries TRBV3-1 (or the pseudogene TRBV3-2) and TRBJ2-5; 8 bases fit TRBD2. This CDR3 region has 16 residues. Germline lookup yields CDR1 LGHDT and CDR2 YNNKEL (reference sequence). J lost 5 bases, V lost 4 bases, and 12 bases had no gene match. The CDR3 coding sequence is TGTGCCAGCAGCCGATATGACTCGGGGGGGATGGAGACCCAGTACTTC. This gives the protein CASSRYDSGGMETQYF.